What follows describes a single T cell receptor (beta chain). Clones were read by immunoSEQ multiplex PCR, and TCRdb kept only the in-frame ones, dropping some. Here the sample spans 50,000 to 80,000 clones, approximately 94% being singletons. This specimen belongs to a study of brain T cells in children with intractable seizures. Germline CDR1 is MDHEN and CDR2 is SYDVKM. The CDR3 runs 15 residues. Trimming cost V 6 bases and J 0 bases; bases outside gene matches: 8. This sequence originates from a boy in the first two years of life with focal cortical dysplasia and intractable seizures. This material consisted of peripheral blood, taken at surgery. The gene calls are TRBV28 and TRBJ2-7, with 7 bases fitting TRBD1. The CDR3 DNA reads TGTGCCAGCAGGGAGGACAGGTTGACCTCCTACGAGCAGTACTTC. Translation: CASREDRLTSYEQYF. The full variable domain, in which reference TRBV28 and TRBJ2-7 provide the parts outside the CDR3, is DVKVTQSSRYLVKRTGEKVFLECVQDMDHENMFWYRQDPGLGLRLIYFSYDVKMKEKGDIPEGYSVSREKKERFSLILESASTNQTSMYLCASREDRLTSYEQYFGPGTRLTVT.